A selection of T cell receptor beta chains follows, all from one sample in a study of a mutant IDH1 vaccine in newly diagnosed glioma. Some clones are missing from TCRdb's copy, which holds only in-frame ones; the method was immunoSEQ multiplex PCR. The sample shows approximately 88,000 clones, roughly 77% of them seen only once. The sequenced sample was PBMCs, obtained from a glioma patient treated with radiotherapy, temozolomide or both. The source is a middle-aged man with glioma. CDR3s include the opening cysteine and the closing phenylalanine or tryptophan. The D gene is left open where the match is weak. Clone size, where shown, is once, few, many, or a class for clones that have expanded.

D	size	V	J	DNA	CDR3
TRBD1	-	TRBV7-9	TRBJ1-3	TGTGCCAGCAGCCCACAAGGGGGACAGGGCTCTGGAAACACCATATATTTT	CASSPQGGQGSGNTIYF
-	few	TRBV27	TRBJ1-3	TGTGCCAGCAGTTTCCAGGGGGGAAACACCATATATTTT	CASSFQGGNTIYF
TRBD1	-	TRBV27	TRBJ2-7	TGTGCCAGCAGTTTAGGGACAGGGGCGAGGAACGAGCAGTACTTC	CASSLGTGARNEQYF
TRBD1	-	TRBV2	TRBJ2-1	TGTGCCAGCAGATGGGGACAGGGGGCTTATGAGCAGTTCTTC	CASRWGQGAYEQFF
-	-	TRBV11-2	TRBJ2-5	TGTGCCAGCAGGCTTTCATGGGACCAAGAGACCCAGTACTTC	CASRLSWDQETQYF
TRBD1	-	TRBV7-9	TRBJ1-4	TGTGCCAGCAGCACCAGGGGGGAAAAACTGTTTTTT	CASSTRGEKLFF
-	-	TRBV5-8	TRBJ1-1	TGTGCCAGCAGCGCTCCATACGGGGGACGGGCGGCTGAAGCTTTCTTT	CASSAPYGGRAAEAFF
-	-	TRBV30	TRBJ1-2	TGTGCCTGGAGTCTTCGGGGATCGGTCGGCTACACCTTC	CAWSLRGSVGYTF
-	-	TRBV7-8	TRBJ2-2	TGTGCCAGCAGCTTTCAGACCGGGGAGCTGTTTTTT	CASSFQTGELFF
-	-	TRBV11-3	TRBJ1-1	TGTGCCAGCAGCATTCGACAGGAGGGGGCTGAAGCTTTCTTT	CASSIRQEGAEAFF
-	once	TRBV29-1	TRBJ2-3	TGCAGCGTTGGTAGCGGAGATACGCAGTATTTT	CSVGSGDTQYF
TRBD1	-	TRBV18	TRBJ2-7	TGTGCCAGCTCACTTGAGGGGGCGGCCTACGAGCAGTACTTC	CASSLEGAAYEQYF
-	-	TRBV28	TRBJ1-4	TGTGCCAGCAGTCCCCCAGGGCGGAGAGGCCCAAAACTGTTTTTT	CASSPPGRRGPKLFF
TRBD1	-	TRBV13	TRBJ2-7	TGTGCCAGCAGCATCTACGGACAGGGCTACGAGCAGTACTTC	CASSIYGQGYEQYF
-	-	TRBV5-1	TRBJ1-6	TGCGCCAGCAGCTTGGGTCTGACTAATTCACCCCTCCACTTT	CASSLGLTNSPLHF
TRBD1	-	TRBV30	TRBJ2-2	TGTGCCTGGAGTTCTCACGGGACAGGGGCCCCCGGGGAGCTGTTTTTT	CAWSSHGTGAPGELFF
-	many	TRBV4-3	TRBJ1-1	TGCGCCAGCAGCCGGGTGCAGGGTGAAGCTTTCTTT	CASSRVQGEAFF
TRBD2	-	TRBV18	TRBJ2-3	TGTGCCAGCTCACCAGTTCCGCGGGGGACGAGCACAGATACGCAGTATTTT	CASSPVPRGTSTDTQYF
-	-	TRBV5-6	TRBJ1-2	TGTGCCAGCAGGGGAATCGCCGCAGGGCCTGGCTACACCTTC	CASRGIAAGPGYTF
-	once	TRBV5-3	TRBJ1-5	TGTGCCAGCAGCTTGATGGGGAGCGGCAATCAGCCCCAGCATTTT	CASSLMGSGNQPQHF
-	-	TRBV7-2	TRBJ1-6	TGTGCCAGCAGGCCATGGAGGGGCTATTCACCCCTCCACTTT	CASRPWRGYSPLHF
-	-	TRBV18	TRBJ2-5	TGTGCCAGCTCACGGGGGCTGGGAGGAGAGACCCAGTACTTC	CASSRGLGGETQYF
TRBD1	once	TRBV15	TRBJ1-1	TGTGCCACCAGCAGGACAGGGGATAACACTGAAGCTTTCTTT	CATSRTGDNTEAFF
TRBD1	-	TRBV28	TRBJ1-3	TGTGCCACACGCCGTCGGGACAGGGCTTCTGGAAACACCATATATTTT	CATRRRDRASGNTIYF
-	-	TRBV19	TRBJ2-5	TGTGCCAGTAGTATTAAACTACACCAAGAGACCCAGTACTTC	CASSIKLHQETQYF
TRBD1	-	TRBV9	TRBJ2-2	TGTGCCAGCAGCGTAGGAGGGGGCCGCGACACCGGGGAGCTGTTTTTT	CASSVGGGRDTGELFF
-	-	TRBV6-1	TRBJ1-5	TGTGCCAGCAGTGAAGGCAGAGGCACAACCCAGCATTTT	CASSEGRGTTQHF
-	-	TRBV29-1	TRBJ2-5	TGCAGCGTAGCAGACAGCCCCCAAGAGACCCAGTACTTC	CSVADSPQETQYF
TRBD1	once	TRBV6-4	TRBJ1-2	TGTGCCAGCAGTGACTCGGTGGGACAGGGTAACTATGGCTACACCTTC	CASSDSVGQGNYGYTF
-	-	TRBV7-2	TRBJ1-4	TGTGCCAGCAGCCCGGGGGGGGGCGGTGAAAAACTGTTTTTT	CASSPGGGGEKLFF
-	-	TRBV7-6	TRBJ1-2	TGTGCCAGCAGCTCGTCGACCAGGGTTGGCTATGGCTACACCTTC	CASSSSTRVGYGYTF
-	few	TRBV7-9	TRBJ2-7	TGTGCCAGCAGCTTAGTAGGCAGGGCATACGAGCAGTACTTC	CASSLVGRAYEQYF
-	-	TRBV7-9	TRBJ2-7	TGTGCCAGCAGCCCTCCCCCGCGGTACTCCTACGAGCAGTACTTC	CASSPPPRYSYEQYF
TRBD2	few	TRBV25-1	TRBJ2-7	TGTGCCAGCAGTGAACCAGGACTAGCGGGGTATTACGAGCAGTACTTC	CASSEPGLAGYYEQYF
-	-	TRBV19	TRBJ1-3	TGTGCCAGTAGTAAGGCGGTCTCTGGAAACACCATATATTTT	CASSKAVSGNTIYF
TRBD1	-	TRBV6-5	TRBJ1-1	TGTGCCAGCAGTTACTCGACAGGGCTGAACACTGAAGCTTTCTTT	CASSYSTGLNTEAFF
TRBD1	-	TRBV15	TRBJ1-4	TGTGCCACCAGCGCCCACAGGGGGAGCGAAAAACTGTTTTTT	CATSAHRGSEKLFF
TRBD1	-	TRBV5-1	TRBJ2-5	TGCGCCAGCAGCCTGGGACAGGGGGGCCCCCAAGAGACCCAGTACTTC	CASSLGQGGPQETQYF
TRBD1	-	TRBV7-8	TRBJ2-3	TGTGCCAGCAGCAAGTCGAAGCTGGGACAGGGGGGTTCGGATACGCAGTATTTT	CASSKSKLGQGGSDTQYF
-	-	TRBV15	TRBJ2-1	TGTGCCACCAGCAGAGTTCGTGGGACACACAATGAGCAGTTCTTC	CATSRVRGTHNEQFF
TRBD2	-	TRBV18	TRBJ2-3	TGTGCCAGCTCACCACCGGCTAGCGGGGGCACAGATACGCAGTATTTT	CASSPPASGGTDTQYF
-	-	TRBV7-2	TRBJ2-7	TGTGCCAGCAGCTTGCGGCGTCCCAAAATCCTAGGCCACGAGCAGTACTTC	CASSLRRPKILGHEQYF
-	-	TRBV11-2	TRBJ2-3	TGTGCCAGCAGAGCCCTAGTGCCCACAGATACGCAGTATTTT	CASRALVPTDTQYF
TRBD2	many	TRBV18	TRBJ2-1	TGTGCCGGTAGCGGGAACGGGCTTGGAAATGAGCAGTTCTTC	CAGSGNGLGNEQFF
-	-	TRBV7-2	TRBJ2-7	TGTGCCAGCAGCTTTCGCTACGAGCAGTACTTC	CASSFRYEQYF
-	-	TRBV6-1	TRBJ1-6	TGTGCCAGCAGTGAAGCGACGGGAGAATCACCCCTCCACTTT	CASSEATGESPLHF
TRBD2	-	TRBV7-6	TRBJ2-7	TGTGCCAGCAGCTTAGCGGGCGGGGGGTCCTACGAGCAGTACTTC	CASSLAGGGSYEQYF
-	-	TRBV19	TRBJ2-2	TGTGCCAGTAGTACTGACAGTTTGAACACCGGGGAGCTGTTTTTT	CASSTDSLNTGELFF
TRBD2	-	TRBV2	TRBJ2-7	TGTGCCAGCAGTGAAGAGGTTAGCGGGGGCTCCTACGAGCAGTACTTC	CASSEEVSGGSYEQYF
-	-	TRBV29-1	TRBJ2-7	TGCAGCGTTGCTACAGGGTCCTCCTACGAGCAGTACTTC	CSVATGSSYEQYF
TRBD1	-	TRBV19	TRBJ2-6	TGTGCCAGTAGTAGGGACAGTAGCTCTGGGGCCAACGTCCTGACTTTC	CASSRDSSSGANVLTF
-	few	TRBV2	TRBJ1-2	TGTGCCAGCAGGGAGAGACAGGACTATGGCTACACCTTC	CASRERQDYGYTF
TRBD1	-	TRBV6-5	TRBJ1-3	TGTGCCAGCAGCCCGGGACAGGGAGGTGGAAACACCATATATTTT	CASSPGQGGGNTIYF
-	-	TRBV13	TRBJ1-1	TGTGCCAGCAGCTTAGAGCAGGGGCCGAACACTGAAGCTTTCTTT	CASSLEQGPNTEAFF
-	-	TRBV6-6	TRBJ2-7	TGTGCCAGCAGTTACGGGGGGAGCTACGAGCAGTACTTC	CASSYGGSYEQYF